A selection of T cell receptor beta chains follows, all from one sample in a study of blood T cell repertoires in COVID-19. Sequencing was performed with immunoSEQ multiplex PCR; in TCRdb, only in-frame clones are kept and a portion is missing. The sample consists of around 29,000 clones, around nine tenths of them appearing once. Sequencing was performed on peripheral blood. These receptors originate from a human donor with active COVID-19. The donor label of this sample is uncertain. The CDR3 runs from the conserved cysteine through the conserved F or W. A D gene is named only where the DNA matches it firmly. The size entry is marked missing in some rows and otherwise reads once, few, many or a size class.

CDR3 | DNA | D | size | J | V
CASSPPLRTGGETEAFF | TGTGCCAGCTCACCACCGCTAAGGACAGGGGGGGAAACTGAAGCTTTCTTT | TRBD1 | . | TRBJ1-1 | TRBV18
CASKRDYQETQYF | TGTGCCAGCAAACGGGACTATCAAGAGACCCAGTACTTC | TRBD2 | . | TRBJ2-5 | TRBV12-3/TRBV12-4
CASSAAGGGETQYF | TGTGCCAGCAGCGCCGCGGGGGGAGGAGAGACCCAGTACTTC | TRBD2 | . | TRBJ2-5 | TRBV7-3
CASSLVPGSHYEQYF | TGTGCCAGCAGCTTAGTGCCGGGTTCACACTACGAGCAGTACTTC | . | . | TRBJ2-7 | TRBV7-8
CASSSSQIDGYTF | TGTGCCAGCAGCTCCTCACAGATAGATGGCTACACCTTC | . | . | TRBJ1-2 | TRBV7-9
CASSRGLAGDPYNEQFF | TGTGCCAGCAGCCGAGGACTAGCGGGGGATCCCTACAATGAGCAGTTCTTC | TRBD2 | . | TRBJ2-1 | TRBV4-2
CATTGTGGKNTEAFF | TGTGCCACCACAGGGACAGGGGGCAAAAACACTGAAGCTTTCTTT | TRBD1 | . | TRBJ1-1 | TRBV24-1
CASSQDCSNEQFF | TGTGCCAGCAGCCAAGATTGTAGCAATGAGCAGTTCTTC | . | . | TRBJ2-1 | TRBV3-1/TRBV3-2
CASSQDPAGGYEQYF | TGTGCCAGCAGCCAAGATCCAGCGGGGGGCTACGAGCAGTACTTC | TRBD2 | . | TRBJ2-7 | TRBV3-1/TRBV3-2
CAISESGESNQPQHF | TGTGCCATCAGTGAATCGGGGGAAAGCAATCAGCCCCAGCATTTT | . | . | TRBJ1-5 | TRBV10-3
CASSSGLAAFDEQFF | TGTGCTAGCAGCTCTGGACTAGCCGCTTTCGATGAGCAGTTCTTC | TRBD2 | few | TRBJ2-1 | TRBV7-7
CASSLGGSYYEQYF | TGTGCCAGCAGCTTAGGTGGCTCTTACTACGAGCAGTACTTC | . | . | TRBJ2-7 | TRBV7-2
CASSRTSGELGTQYF | TGTGCCAGCTCACGGACTAGCGGTGAGTTAGGTACGCAGTATTTT | TRBD2 | . | TRBJ2-3 | TRBV18
CASVVKGQGNTEAFF | TGTGCCAGCGTCGTTAAGGGACAGGGGAACACTGAAGCTTTCTTT | TRBD1 | . | TRBJ1-1 | TRBV11-3
CASSLYLGYNEQFF | TGTGCCAGCAGCTTGTATCTAGGATACAATGAGCAGTTCTTC | . | once | TRBJ2-1 | TRBV5-8
CASSYPGGGPEETQYF | TGTGCCAGCAGTTACCCTGGCGGGGGGCCCGAGGAGACCCAGTACTTC | TRBD2 | once | TRBJ2-5 | TRBV6-2/TRBV6-3
CASSLFSAQGGYTF | TGTGCCAGCAGTTTATTCTCCGCACAGGGCGGCTACACCTTC | . | . | TRBJ1-2 | TRBV28
CASSIQGYEQYF | TGCGCCAGCAGCATACAGGGATACGAGCAGTACTTC | . | . | TRBJ2-7 | TRBV10-2
CASSSQGSNYGYTF | TGTGCCAGTAGTTCGCAGGGCTCGAACTATGGCTACACCTTC | . | . | TRBJ1-2 | TRBV19
CASSPLGTGNQETQYF | TGTGCCAGCAGCCCGCTGGGGACAGGGAACCAAGAGACCCAGTACTTC | TRBD1 | . | TRBJ2-5 | TRBV7-8
CASSQDRVWYGYTF | TGCGCCAGCAGCCAAGACAGGGTGTGGTATGGCTACACCTTC | . | . | TRBJ1-2 | TRBV4-3
CASSLEGRGTGELFF | TGTGCCAGCAGCTTAGAAGGGAGGGGAACCGGGGAGCTGTTTTTT | TRBD2 | . | TRBJ2-2 | TRBV7-8
CASSLAGTGIPNEKLFF | TGTGCCAGCAGCTTGGCCGGGACAGGGATTCCTAATGAAAAACTGTTTTTT | TRBD1 | . | TRBJ1-4 | TRBV5-8
CASSHPGLSIYEQYF | TGCGCCAGCAGCCACCCGGGACTATCAATCTACGAGCAGTACTTC | TRBD2 | . | TRBJ2-7 | TRBV4-1
CASATQLGSYEQYF | TGTGCCAGCGCGACCCAACTAGGATCCTACGAGCAGTACTTC | . | . | TRBJ2-7 | TRBV2
CSVEGQDRTDTQYF | TGCAGCGTTGAGGGCCAGGATCGCACAGATACGCAGTATTTT | . | . | TRBJ2-3 | TRBV29-1
CASSEGQGTGELFF | TGTGCCAGCAGTGAAGGACAGGGCACCGGGGAGCTGTTTTTT | TRBD1 | . | TRBJ2-2 | TRBV2
CASSLGQINAEAFF | TGTGCCAGCAGCTTGGGACAAATTAACGCTGAAGCTTTCTTT | . | once | TRBJ1-1 | TRBV5-5
CASSLSRGLGNQPQHF | TGTGCCAGCAGTTTATCGAGGGGGCTCGGCAATCAGCCCCAGCATTTT | TRBD1 | few | TRBJ1-5 | TRBV27
CASSGQGFGGYTF | TGTGCCAGCAGTGGACAGGGTTTTGGTGGCTACACCTTC | TRBD1 | . | TRBJ1-2 | TRBV2
CAATSGTGNEKLFF | TGTGCGGCTACGTCCGGGACAGGGAATGAAAAACTGTTTTTT | TRBD1 | . | TRBJ1-4 | TRBV3-1/TRBV3-2
CASSSLPRTGGNTIYF | TGTGCCAGCAGCTCCCTCCCGAGGACGGGGGGAAACACCATATATTTT | . | . | TRBJ1-3 | TRBV5-5